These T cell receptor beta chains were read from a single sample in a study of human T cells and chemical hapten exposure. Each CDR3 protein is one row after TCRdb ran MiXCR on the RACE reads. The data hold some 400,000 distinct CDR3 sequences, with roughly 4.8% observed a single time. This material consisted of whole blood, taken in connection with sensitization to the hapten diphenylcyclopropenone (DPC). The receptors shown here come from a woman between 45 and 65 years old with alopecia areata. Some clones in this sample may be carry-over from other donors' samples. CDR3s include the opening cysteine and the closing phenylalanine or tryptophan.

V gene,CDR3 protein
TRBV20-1,CSASDRGLRTDTQYF
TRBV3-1,CASSDTGKQPQHF
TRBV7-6,CASSPTSAVEQYF
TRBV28,CASSPSGQGEETQYF
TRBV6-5,CASSYSGRAWELFF
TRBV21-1,CASSKVEQGRNTEAFF
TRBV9,CASSDGTKANYGYTF
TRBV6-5,CASSANYPPGRGDEQYF
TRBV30,CAWSVGDYGYTF
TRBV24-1,CATSPDRGQYF
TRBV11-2,CASSPDRRSSYEQYF
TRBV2,CASRAPTGIGPDTQYF
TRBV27,CASSLSGPGPQHF
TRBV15,CASSDTGGDNQPQHF
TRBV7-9,CASSSPGQYGYTF
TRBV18,CASSPYAASYEQYF
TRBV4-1,CASSQGGYYGYTF
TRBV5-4,CASSLGTGRDEQFF
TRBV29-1,CSGWDVGNTIYF
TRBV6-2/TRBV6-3,CASSYRLPGQPNQPQHF
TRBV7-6,CASSLGPYNEKLFF
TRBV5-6,CASSRASRETQYF
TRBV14,CASSQVTGADTQYF
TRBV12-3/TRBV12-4,CASTQLAGGVNEQFF
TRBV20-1,CSARDRVVQTQYF
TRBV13,CASSPGPINYGYTF
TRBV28,CASSPTGAPSYEQYF
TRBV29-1,CSARGLAGNEQFF
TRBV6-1,CAGGTSGTGELFF
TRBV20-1,CSAARGEQFF
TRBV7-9,CASSYRLAGAYNEQFF
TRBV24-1,CATSEPGIGELFF
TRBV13,CASSFGGTETQYF
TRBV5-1,CASNIGQGASEQYF
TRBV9,CASSVRGSLDEQFF
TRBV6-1,CASSEWMYGDQPQHF
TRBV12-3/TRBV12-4,CASSPGNRTYSNQPQHF
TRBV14,CASSHQPGETQYF
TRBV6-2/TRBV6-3,CASSYEFSYGYTF
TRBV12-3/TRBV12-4,CASSLLSKTSGGSSYEQYF
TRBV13,CASSFRSSYEQYF
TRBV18,CASSSSQMMGYTF
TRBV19,CASSPRTGSETQYF
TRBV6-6,CASSLILDRGEKLFF
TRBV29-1,CSVEDPSQPPDTQYF
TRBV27,CASSIYKNTEAFF
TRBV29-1,CSVVTGATEAFF
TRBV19,CASWGVTEAFF
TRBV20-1,CSAPDRRGLAGADTQYF
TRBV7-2,CATLNIATQYF
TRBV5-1,CASSLGRVISYEQYF
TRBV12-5,CASGLVGGSSGNTIYF
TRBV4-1,CASSPGGELGSYNSPLHF
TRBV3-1,CASSQEPPGGARKLFF